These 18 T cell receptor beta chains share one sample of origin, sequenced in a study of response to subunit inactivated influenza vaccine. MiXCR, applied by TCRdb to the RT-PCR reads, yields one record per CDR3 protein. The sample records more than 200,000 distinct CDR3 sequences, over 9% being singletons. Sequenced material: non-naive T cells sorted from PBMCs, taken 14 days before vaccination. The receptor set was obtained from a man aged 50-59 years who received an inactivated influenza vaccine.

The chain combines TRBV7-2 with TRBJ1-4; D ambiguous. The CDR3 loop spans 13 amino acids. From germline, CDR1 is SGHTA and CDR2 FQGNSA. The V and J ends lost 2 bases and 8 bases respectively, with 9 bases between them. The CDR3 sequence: CASSLLRREKLFF. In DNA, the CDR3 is TGTGCCAGCAGCTTACTAAGACGAGAAAAACTGTTTTTT.

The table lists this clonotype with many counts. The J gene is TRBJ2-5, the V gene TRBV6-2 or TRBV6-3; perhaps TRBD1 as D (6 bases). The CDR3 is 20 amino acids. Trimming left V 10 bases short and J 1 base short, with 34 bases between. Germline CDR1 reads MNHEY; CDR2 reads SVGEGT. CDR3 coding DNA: TGTGCCACGCGCAGGGGCGGGTCAGTAAGAAAGGGAAAGTTCCAAGAGACCCAGTACTTC. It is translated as CATRRGGSVRKGKFQETQYF.

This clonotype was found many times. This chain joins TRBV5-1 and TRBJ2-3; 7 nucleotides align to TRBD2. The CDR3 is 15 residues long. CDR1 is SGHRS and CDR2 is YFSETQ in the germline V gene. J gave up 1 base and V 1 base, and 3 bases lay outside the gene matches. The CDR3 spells CASSLPAGGTDTQYF. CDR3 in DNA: TGCGCCAGCAGCTTGCCGGCGGGAGGCACAGATACGCAGTATTTT. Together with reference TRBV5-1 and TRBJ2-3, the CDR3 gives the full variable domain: KAGVTQTPRYLIKTRGQQVTLSCSPISGHRSVSWYQQTPGQGLQFLFEYFSETQRNKGNFPGRFSGRQFSNSRSEMNVSTLELGDSALYLCASSLPAGGTDTQYFGPGTRLTVL.

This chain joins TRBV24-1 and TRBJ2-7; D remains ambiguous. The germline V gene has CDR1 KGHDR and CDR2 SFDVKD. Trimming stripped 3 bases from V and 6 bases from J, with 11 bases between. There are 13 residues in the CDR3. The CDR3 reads CATSDRFDGEQYF. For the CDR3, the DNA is TGTGCCACCAGTGATAGGTTTGATGGCGAGCAGTACTTC.

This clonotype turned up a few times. Written as DNA, the CDR3 is TGTGCCAGCAGTTTACTTTCCCCTAGCGGGAGCAATGAGCAGTTCTTC. Translated, it gives CASSLLSPSGSNEQFF. The rearrangement links TRBV27 to TRBJ2-1; TRBD2 matches 10 bases. The CDR3 loop spans 16 amino acids. Germline V gene sequence: CDR1 MNHEY, CDR2 SMNVEV (reference sequence). With 2 bases clipped from V and 6 bases from J, the junction kept 7 bases outside the gene matches.

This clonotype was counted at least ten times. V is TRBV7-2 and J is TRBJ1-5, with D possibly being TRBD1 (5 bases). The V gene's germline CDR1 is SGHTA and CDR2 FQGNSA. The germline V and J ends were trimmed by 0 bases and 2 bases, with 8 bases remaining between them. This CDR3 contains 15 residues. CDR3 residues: CASSLAGARNQPQHF. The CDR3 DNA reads TGTGCCAGCAGCTTAGCAGGGGCCCGCAATCAGCCCCAGCATTTT.

CDR3 nucleotide sequence: TGTGCCAGCAGTGTAGGTCAGGATGGGGTTATTAGCAATCAGCCCCAGCATTTT. Translating it yields CASSVGQDGVISNQPQHF. This rearrangement joins TRBV2 to TRBJ1-5, with D uncertain. Per the germline V gene, CDR1 is SNHLY and CDR2 is FYNNEI. The CDR3 is made up of 18 amino acids. V was pared by 4 bases and J by 0 bases, with 19 bases between.

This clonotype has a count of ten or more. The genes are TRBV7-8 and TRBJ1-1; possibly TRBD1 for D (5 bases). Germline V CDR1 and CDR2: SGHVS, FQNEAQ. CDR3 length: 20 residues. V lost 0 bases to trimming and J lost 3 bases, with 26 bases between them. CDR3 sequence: CASSLASMGLWGGFDTEAFF. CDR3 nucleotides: TGTGCCAGCAGCTTAGCGAGTATGGGGCTATGGGGGGGATTCGACACTGAAGCTTTCTTT.

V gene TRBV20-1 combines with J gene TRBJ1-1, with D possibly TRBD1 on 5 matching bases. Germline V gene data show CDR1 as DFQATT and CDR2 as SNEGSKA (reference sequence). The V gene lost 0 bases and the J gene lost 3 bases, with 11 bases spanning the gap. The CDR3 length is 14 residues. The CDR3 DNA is TGCAGTGCTAGAGACGAGGGGAGGGACACTGAAGCTTTCTTT. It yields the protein CSARDEGRDTEAFF.

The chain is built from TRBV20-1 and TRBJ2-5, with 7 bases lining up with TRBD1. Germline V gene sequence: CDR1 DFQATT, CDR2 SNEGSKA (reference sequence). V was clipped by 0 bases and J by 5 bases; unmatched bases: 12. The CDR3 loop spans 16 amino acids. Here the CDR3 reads CSARDRLRGQWETQYF. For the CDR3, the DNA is TGCAGTGCTAGAGATCGGTTGAGGGGGCAATGGGAGACCCAGTACTTC.

The CDR3 region is CASSLGLARQGEYEQYF. CDR3 DNA: TGTGCCAGCAGCTTGGGTTTAGCGAGACAGGGTGAATACGAGCAGTACTTC. The rearrangement joins TRBV7-8 to TRBJ2-7; 7 bases line up with TRBD1. CDR3 size: 17 residues. The germline gives CDR1 SGHVS, CDR2 FQNEAQ. V lost 3 bases to trimming and J lost 4 bases; unmatched junction nucleotides: 15.

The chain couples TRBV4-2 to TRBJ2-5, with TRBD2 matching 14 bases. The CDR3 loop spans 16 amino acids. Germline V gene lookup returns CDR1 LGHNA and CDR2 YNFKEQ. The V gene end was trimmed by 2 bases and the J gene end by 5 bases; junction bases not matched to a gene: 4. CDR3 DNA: TGTGCCAGCAGCCAACTCGGGACTAGCGGGGGTGAGACCCAGTACTTC. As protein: CASSQLGTSGGETQYF.

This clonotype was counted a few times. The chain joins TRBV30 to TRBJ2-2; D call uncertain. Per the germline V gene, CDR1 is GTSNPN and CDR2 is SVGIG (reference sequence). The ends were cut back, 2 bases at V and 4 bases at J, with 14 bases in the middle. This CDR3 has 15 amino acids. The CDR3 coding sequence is TGTGCCTGGAGTCCTGAATATGGCGGCACCGGGGAGCTGTTTTTT. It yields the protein CAWSPEYGGTGELFF.

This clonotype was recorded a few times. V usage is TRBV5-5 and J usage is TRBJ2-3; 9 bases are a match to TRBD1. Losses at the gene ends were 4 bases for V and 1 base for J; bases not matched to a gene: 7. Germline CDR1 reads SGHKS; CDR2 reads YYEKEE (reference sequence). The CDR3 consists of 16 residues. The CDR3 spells CASSHDRGEGTDTQYF. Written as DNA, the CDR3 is TGTGCCAGCAGCCATGACAGGGGGGAAGGCACAGATACGCAGTATTTT.

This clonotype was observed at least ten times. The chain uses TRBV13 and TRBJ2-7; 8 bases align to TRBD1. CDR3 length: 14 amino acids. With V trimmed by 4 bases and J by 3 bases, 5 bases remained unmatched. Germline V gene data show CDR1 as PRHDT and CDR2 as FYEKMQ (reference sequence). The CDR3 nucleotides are TGTGCCAGCAGCTCAGGGGGCGGAGGCTACGAGCAGTACTTC. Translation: CASSSGGGGYEQYF.

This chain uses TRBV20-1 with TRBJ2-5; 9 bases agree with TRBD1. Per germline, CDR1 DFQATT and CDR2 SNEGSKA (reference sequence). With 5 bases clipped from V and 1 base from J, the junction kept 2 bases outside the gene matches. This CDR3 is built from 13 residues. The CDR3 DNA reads TGCAGTGCTTACAGGGGGCGCCAAGAGACCCAGTACTTC. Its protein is CSAYRGRQETQYF.

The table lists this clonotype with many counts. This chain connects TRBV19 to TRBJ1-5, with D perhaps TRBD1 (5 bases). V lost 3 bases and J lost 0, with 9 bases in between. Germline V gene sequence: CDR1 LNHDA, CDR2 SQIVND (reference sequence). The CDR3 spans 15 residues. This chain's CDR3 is CASSIEGHSNQPQHF. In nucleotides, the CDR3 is TGTGCCAGTAGTATTGAGGGGCATAGCAATCAGCCCCAGCATTTT.

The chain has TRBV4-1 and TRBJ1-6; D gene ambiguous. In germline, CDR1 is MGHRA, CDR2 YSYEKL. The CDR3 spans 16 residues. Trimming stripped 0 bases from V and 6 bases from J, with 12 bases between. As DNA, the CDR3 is TGCGCCAGCAGCCAAGAATCAAAGGCCTTTAATTCACCCCTCCACTTT. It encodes CASSQESKAFNSPLHF.